This paragraph covers one T cell receptor (beta chain) sequence. Its cognate antigen is unknown. The PCR contained 60 Vbeta and 13 Jbeta primers. Libraries were prepared by immunoSEQ multiplex PCR; TCRdb keeps only in-frame clonotypes and omits some of them. The data show about 150,000 clones, with around 80% seen just once and more than 3.5% held by the top ten. This sample was taken from a study of cytomegalovirus exposure and HLA in healthy donors. Study findings and constraints: There were 160 or so TCR beta chains listed as cytomegalovirus-associated.

The sample was PBMCs. The clonotype was recovered from a woman in her thirties or forties in good health and CMV-seropositive.

The DNA for the CDR3 is TGCGCCAGCAGCCCTAGGGGGGGGAGCACAGATACGCAGTATTTT. Its translation is CASSPRGGSTDTQYF. V gene TRBV4-3 combines with J gene TRBJ2-3; D perhaps matches TRBD2 (7 bases). Per germline, CDR1 LGHNA and CDR2 YSLEER. V was cut by 4 bases and J by 0 bases, with 11 bases left in between. The CDR3 runs 15 residues.